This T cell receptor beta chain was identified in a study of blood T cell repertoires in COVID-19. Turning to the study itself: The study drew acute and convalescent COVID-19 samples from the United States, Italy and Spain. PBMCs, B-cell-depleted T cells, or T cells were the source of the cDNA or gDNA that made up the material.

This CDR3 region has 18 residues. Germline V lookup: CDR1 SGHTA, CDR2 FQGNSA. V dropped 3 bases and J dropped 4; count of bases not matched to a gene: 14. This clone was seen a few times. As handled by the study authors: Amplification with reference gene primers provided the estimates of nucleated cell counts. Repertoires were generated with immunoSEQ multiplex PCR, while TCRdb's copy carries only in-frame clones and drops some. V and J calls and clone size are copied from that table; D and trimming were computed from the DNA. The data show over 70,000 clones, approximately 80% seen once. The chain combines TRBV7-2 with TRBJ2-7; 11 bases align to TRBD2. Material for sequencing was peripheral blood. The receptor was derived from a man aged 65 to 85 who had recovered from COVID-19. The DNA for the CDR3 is TGTGCCAGCAGCTTCCCGCACCTAACTAGCGGGAGATTTTACGAGCAGTACTTC. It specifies CASSFPHLTSGRFYEQYF.